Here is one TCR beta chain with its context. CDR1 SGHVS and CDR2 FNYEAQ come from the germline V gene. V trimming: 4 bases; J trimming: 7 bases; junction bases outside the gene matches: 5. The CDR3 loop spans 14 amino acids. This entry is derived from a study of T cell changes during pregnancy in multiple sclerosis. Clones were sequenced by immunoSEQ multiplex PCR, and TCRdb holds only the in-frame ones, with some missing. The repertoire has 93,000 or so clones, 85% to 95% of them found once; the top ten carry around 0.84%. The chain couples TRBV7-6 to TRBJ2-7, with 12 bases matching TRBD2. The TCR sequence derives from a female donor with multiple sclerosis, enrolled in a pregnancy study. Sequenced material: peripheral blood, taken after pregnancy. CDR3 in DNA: TGTGCCAGCAGCTCTAGCGGGGGGGCCTTGGAGCAGTACTTC. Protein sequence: CASSSSGGALEQYF.